The rows below give T cell receptor beta chains drawn from one sample of a study of blood T cell repertoires in COVID-19. TCRdb's table, derived via immunoSEQ multiplex PCR, lists solely in-frame clones and lacks some. The sample contains approximately 400,000 clones, approximately 90% of which appear only once. Sequencing was carried out using peripheral blood. The receptors originated from a woman aged 45-59 years with COVID-19, enrolled during active disease. Each CDR3 is given with its conserved first and last residue. A D gene is named only where the DNA matches it firmly. Expanded clones get a size class; other rows say once, few or many, or leave the size out.

d_gene: TRBD1; v_gene: TRBV6-6; abundance: few; j_gene: TRBJ1-2; CDR3aa: CASRVGQGDYGYTF; CDR3nt: TGTGCCAGCAGGGTCGGACAGGGGGACTATGGCTACACCTTC
d_gene: -; v_gene: TRBV7-9; abundance: -; j_gene: TRBJ1-1; CDR3aa: CASSRPLWTENTEAFF; CDR3nt: TGTGCCAGCAGCCGTCCCCTATGGACAGAGAACACTGAAGCTTTCTTT
d_gene: -; v_gene: TRBV5-1; abundance: -; j_gene: TRBJ2-3; CDR3aa: CASTRAYAGPTDTQYF; CDR3nt: TGCGCCAGCACCCGCGCTTACGCGGGGCCTACAGATACGCAGTATTTT
d_gene: -; v_gene: TRBV10-1; abundance: once; j_gene: TRBJ2-3; CDR3aa: CASSRGGLSTDTQYF; CDR3nt: TGCGCCAGCAGCCGAGGGGGACTAAGCACAGATACGCAGTATTTT
d_gene: -; v_gene: TRBV5-6; abundance: -; j_gene: TRBJ2-1; CDR3aa: CASSLVEVLMVPEQFF; CDR3nt: TGTGCCAGCAGCTTGGTCGAGGTACTGATGGTCCCTGAGCAGTTCTTC
d_gene: -; v_gene: TRBV6-1; abundance: -; j_gene: TRBJ1-1; CDR3aa: CASSEYRFTEAFF; CDR3nt: TGTGCCAGCAGTGAGTACAGGTTCACTGAAGCTTTCTTT
d_gene: -; v_gene: TRBV2; abundance: -; j_gene: TRBJ2-5; CDR3aa: CASSAMGGQETQYF; CDR3nt: TGTGCCAGCAGTGCTATGGGGGGCCAAGAGACCCAGTACTTC
d_gene: -; v_gene: TRBV6-1; abundance: few; j_gene: TRBJ1-2; CDR3aa: CASSEVGLYGYTF; CDR3nt: TGTGCCAGCAGTGAAGTGGGACTCTATGGCTACACCTTC
d_gene: -; v_gene: TRBV27; abundance: -; j_gene: TRBJ1-2; CDR3aa: CASSSFSGQGRLRGYTF; CDR3nt: TGTGCCAGCAGTTCGTTTTCTGGGCAGGGGAGATTGCGGGGCTACACCTTC
d_gene: -; v_gene: TRBV15; abundance: -; j_gene: TRBJ2-7; CDR3aa: CATSLRGAYEQYF; CDR3nt: TGTGCCACCAGTCTCCGGGGAGCTTACGAGCAGTACTTC
d_gene: -; v_gene: TRBV20-1; abundance: -; j_gene: TRBJ1-1; CDR3aa: CSALTGTEAFF; CDR3nt: TGCAGCGCCCTAACGGGGACTGAAGCTTTCTTT
d_gene: TRBD1; v_gene: TRBV5-8; abundance: -; j_gene: TRBJ2-7; CDR3aa: CASSSWTGSGEQYF; CDR3nt: TGTGCCAGCAGCTCATGGACAGGGTCGGGTGAGCAGTACTTC
d_gene: TRBD1; v_gene: TRBV15; abundance: -; j_gene: TRBJ2-7; CDR3aa: CATSRDRAGGYEQYF; CDR3nt: TGTGCCACCAGCAGAGATCGAGCAGGGGGATACGAGCAGTACTTC
d_gene: -; v_gene: TRBV2; abundance: -; j_gene: TRBJ1-2; CDR3aa: CASSPPQEWNYGYTF; CDR3nt: TGTGCCAGCAGCCCCCCTCAGGAATGGAACTATGGCTACACCTTC
d_gene: -; v_gene: TRBV28; abundance: -; j_gene: TRBJ1-2; CDR3aa: CASSLGTVYGYTF; CDR3nt: TGTGCCAGCAGTTTAGGGACTGTTTACGGCTACACCTTC
d_gene: -; v_gene: TRBV5-1; abundance: -; j_gene: TRBJ1-1; CDR3aa: CASSAGITEAFF; CDR3nt: TGCGCCAGCAGCGCAGGGATCACTGAAGCTTTCTTT
d_gene: TRBD1; v_gene: TRBV9; abundance: -; j_gene: TRBJ2-2; CDR3aa: CASRTGLTGELFF; CDR3nt: TGTGCCAGCAGGACAGGGCTCACCGGGGAGCTGTTTTTT
d_gene: TRBD2; v_gene: TRBV24-1; abundance: once; j_gene: TRBJ2-3; CDR3aa: CATSDFASGATDTQYF; CDR3nt: TGTGCCACCAGTGATTTTGCTAGCGGGGCCACAGATACGCAGTATTTT
d_gene: TRBD1; v_gene: TRBV27; abundance: -; j_gene: TRBJ1-6; CDR3aa: CASSFSGQGLHF; CDR3nt: TGTGCCAGCAGTTTCTCCGGACAGGGCCTCCACTTT
d_gene: -; v_gene: TRBV18; abundance: once; j_gene: TRBJ2-7; CDR3aa: CASSPPGGVVYEQYF; CDR3nt: TGTGCCAGCTCACCACCGGGCGGGGTCGTCTACGAGCAGTACTTC
d_gene: -; v_gene: TRBV2; abundance: -; j_gene: TRBJ1-1; CDR3aa: CASSAAGEAGRTEAFF; CDR3nt: TGTGCCAGCAGTGCCGCAGGTGAGGCAGGGCGGACTGAAGCTTTCTTT
d_gene: TRBD1; v_gene: TRBV29-1; abundance: few; j_gene: TRBJ2-3; CDR3aa: CSVEGQGTDTQYF; CDR3nt: TGCAGCGTTGAGGGACAGGGGACAGATACGCAGTATTTT
d_gene: -; v_gene: TRBV5-5; abundance: -; j_gene: TRBJ1-1; CDR3aa: CASSPVGNTEAFF; CDR3nt: TGTGCCAGCAGCCCGGTTGGGAACACTGAAGCTTTCTTT
d_gene: -; v_gene: TRBV19; abundance: -; j_gene: TRBJ1-4; CDR3aa: CASGSVTATNEKLFF; CDR3nt: TGTGCCAGTGGTTCTGTGACAGCAACTAATGAAAAACTGTTTTTT
d_gene: TRBD2; v_gene: TRBV2; abundance: -; j_gene: TRBJ2-7; CDR3aa: CASSLAGVTYEQYF; CDR3nt: TGTGCCAGCAGTCTTGCGGGGGTTACCTACGAGCAGTACTTC
d_gene: -; v_gene: TRBV7-9; abundance: -; j_gene: TRBJ1-5; CDR3aa: CASSGANQPQHF; CDR3nt: TGTGCCTCCTCTGGAGCCAATCAGCCCCAGCATTTT
d_gene: TRBD2; v_gene: TRBV6-5; abundance: -; j_gene: TRBJ2-3; CDR3aa: CASKLAGESTDTQYF; CDR3nt: TGTGCCAGCAAGCTAGCGGGGGAGAGCACAGATACGCAGTATTTT
d_gene: -; v_gene: TRBV7-9; abundance: -; j_gene: TRBJ1-2; CDR3aa: CASGRGIEGYGYTF; CDR3nt: TGTGCCAGCGGGAGAGGGATCGAGGGCTATGGCTACACCTTC
d_gene: -; v_gene: TRBV30; abundance: -; j_gene: TRBJ2-7; CDR3aa: CAWTRKLKPEQYF; CDR3nt: TGTGCCTGGACCCGAAAGCTGAAGCCCGAGCAGTACTTC
d_gene: TRBD1; v_gene: TRBV30; abundance: once; j_gene: TRBJ2-5; CDR3aa: CAWRGQGEETQYF; CDR3nt: TGTGCCTGGAGGGGACAGGGGGAAGAGACCCAGTACTTC
d_gene: -; v_gene: TRBV27; abundance: -; j_gene: TRBJ2-7; CDR3aa: CASSLQGPPSFSSYEQYF; CDR3nt: TGTGCCAGCAGCCTCCAGGGGCCTCCCTCGTTTAGCTCCTACGAGCAGTACTTC
d_gene: -; v_gene: TRBV4-1; abundance: once; j_gene: TRBJ2-5; CDR3aa: CASSQADSQETQYF; CDR3nt: TGCGCCAGCAGCCAAGCGGACAGCCAAGAGACCCAGTACTTC
d_gene: -; v_gene: TRBV3-1/TRBV3-2; abundance: -; j_gene: TRBJ2-1; CDR3aa: CASSLLWGPNEQFF; CDR3nt: TGTGCCAGCAGCCTCCTTTGGGGGCCTAATGAGCAGTTCTTC
d_gene: -; v_gene: TRBV19; abundance: -; j_gene: TRBJ2-3; CDR3aa: CASSMGLSDTQYF; CDR3nt: TGTGCCAGTAGTATGGGACTGTCAGATACGCAGTATTTT
d_gene: TRBD1; v_gene: TRBV13; abundance: -; j_gene: TRBJ1-2; CDR3aa: CASSPPQGAHGYTF; CDR3nt: TGTGCCAGCAGCCCCCCACAGGGGGCGCATGGCTACACCTTC
d_gene: TRBD1; v_gene: TRBV27; abundance: -; j_gene: TRBJ2-6; CDR3aa: CASSQQGVGANVLTF; CDR3nt: TGTGCCAGCAGTCAACAGGGGGTTGGGGCCAACGTCCTGACTTTC
d_gene: -; v_gene: TRBV25-1; abundance: -; j_gene: TRBJ1-2; CDR3aa: CASSGETRGYGYTF; CDR3nt: TGTGCCAGCAGTGGGGAGACCAGGGGCTATGGCTACACCTTC
d_gene: TRBD2; v_gene: TRBV7-9; abundance: -; j_gene: TRBJ2-2; CDR3aa: CASSFGSGSLNHGELFF; CDR3nt: TGTGCCAGCAGCTTTGGTAGCGGGAGCCTGAATCACGGGGAGCTGTTTTTT
d_gene: -; v_gene: TRBV2; abundance: -; j_gene: TRBJ2-4; CDR3aa: CASSEAQLQSPYRENIQYF; CDR3nt: TGTGCCAGCAGTGAAGCGCAGTTACAGTCCCCTTACAGGGAAAACATTCAGTACTTC
d_gene: -; v_gene: TRBV5-4; abundance: -; j_gene: TRBJ1-1; CDR3aa: CASRPMARSATEAFF; CDR3nt: TGTGCCAGCAGACCGATGGCCAGGTCGGCCACTGAAGCTTTCTTT
d_gene: -; v_gene: TRBV7-6; abundance: -; j_gene: TRBJ1-5; CDR3aa: CASSLTQGSRQPQHF; CDR3nt: TGTGCCAGCAGCTTGACACAGGGTTCCCGTCAGCCCCAGCATTTT
d_gene: TRBD1; v_gene: TRBV2; abundance: -; j_gene: TRBJ1-5; CDR3aa: CASRETGGISNQPQHF; CDR3nt: TGTGCCAGCAGGGAAACAGGGGGCATAAGCAATCAGCCCCAGCATTTT
d_gene: TRBD1; v_gene: TRBV5-1; abundance: -; j_gene: TRBJ2-7; CDR3aa: CASSGQGVREQYF; CDR3nt: TGCGCCAGCAGCGGACAGGGGGTGAGGGAGCAGTACTTC
d_gene: -; v_gene: TRBV7-8; abundance: -; j_gene: TRBJ1-2; CDR3aa: CASSSLGALARNYGYTF; CDR3nt: TGTGCCAGCAGCTCCCTTGGGGCCCTCGCTCGAAACTATGGCTACACCTTC
d_gene: -; v_gene: TRBV23-1; abundance: -; j_gene: TRBJ1-1; CDR3aa: CASSQSVLDSFPDDTEAFF; CDR3nt: TGCGCCAGCAGTCAATCGGTTTTGGACTCTTTCCCTGATGACACTGAAGCTTTCTTT
d_gene: -; v_gene: TRBV10-3; abundance: -; j_gene: TRBJ2-3; CDR3aa: CAIRGSERPRTDTQYF; CDR3nt: TGTGCCATCAGGGGGTCGGAGCGGCCCCGCACAGATACGCAGTATTTT
d_gene: -; v_gene: TRBV15; abundance: -; j_gene: TRBJ2-7; CDR3aa: CATSRDAGYEQYF; CDR3nt: TGTGCCACCAGCAGAGATGCGGGCTACGAGCAGTACTTC
d_gene: TRBD1; v_gene: TRBV9; abundance: -; j_gene: TRBJ2-6; CDR3aa: CASSGTGPSGANVLTF; CDR3nt: TGTGCCAGCAGCGGGACAGGGCCGTCTGGGGCCAACGTCCTGACTTTC
d_gene: TRBD2; v_gene: TRBV2; abundance: -; j_gene: TRBJ2-7; CDR3aa: CASSGPGLAFYEQYF; CDR3nt: TGTGCCAGCAGCGGACCGGGACTAGCGTTCTACGAGCAGTACTTC
d_gene: TRBD1; v_gene: TRBV27; abundance: -; j_gene: TRBJ1-2; CDR3aa: CASSPGTGLAYGYTF; CDR3nt: TGTGCCAGCAGCCCCGGGACAGGCCTTGCCTATGGCTACACCTTC
d_gene: -; v_gene: TRBV3-1/TRBV3-2; abundance: -; j_gene: TRBJ2-1; CDR3aa: CASSQESGDSYNEQFF; CDR3nt: TGTGCCAGCAGCCAAGAGTCGGGGGACTCCTACAATGAGCAGTTCTTC
d_gene: -; v_gene: TRBV30; abundance: -; j_gene: TRBJ1-6; CDR3aa: CAMPGEPAANSPLHF; CDR3nt: TGTGCCATGCCTGGAGAACCGGCGGCCAATTCACCCCTCCACTTT
d_gene: -; v_gene: TRBV12-3/TRBV12-4; abundance: -; j_gene: TRBJ2-1; CDR3aa: CASRPDWNREQFF; CDR3nt: TGTGCCAGCAGGCCTGACTGGAACAGGGAGCAGTTCTTC